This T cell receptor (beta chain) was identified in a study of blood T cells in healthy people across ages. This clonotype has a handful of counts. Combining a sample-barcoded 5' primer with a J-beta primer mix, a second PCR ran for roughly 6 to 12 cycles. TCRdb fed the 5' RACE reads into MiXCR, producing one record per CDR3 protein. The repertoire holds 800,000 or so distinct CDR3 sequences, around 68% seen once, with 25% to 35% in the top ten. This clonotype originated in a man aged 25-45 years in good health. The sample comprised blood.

The CDR3 sequence is CASSGRWNTGELFF. DNA for the CDR3: TGTGCCAGCAGTGGCCGATGGAACACCGGGGAGCTGTTTTTT. The gene calls are TRBV6-4 and TRBJ2-2; no clear D. V was shortened by 4 bases and J by 1 base, with 7 bases between the two germline ends. Looked up from germline, CDR1 is MRHNA and CDR2 is SNTAGT. This CDR3 has 14 residues.